This is a list of T cell receptor beta chains from one sample in a study of blood T cell repertoires in COVID-19. Profiled with immunoSEQ multiplex PCR; TCRdb holds only in-frame clones, not every one. This sample has fewer than 250,000 clones, with roughly 86% found just once. Source material: peripheral blood. These receptors were obtained from a man aged 60 to 69 with acute or convalescent COVID-19. Each CDR3 is given with its conserved first and last residue. Only some rows state a clone size, as once, few, many or a class for expanded clones.

CDR3aa	v_gene	abundance
CASSGQGSRNEQFF	TRBV2	.
CASTWGRQETQYF	TRBV12-3/TRBV12-4	many
CASSQIRGGELFF	TRBV3-1/TRBV3-2	.
CASSFFSANSYEQYF	TRBV27	.
CASSVAPDPSGQANTNYGYTF	TRBV9	.
CAWRVGPGGYTF	TRBV30	.
CASNGQTRETQYF	TRBV2	.
CASSVQPMNTEAFF	TRBV2	.
CASSALGAGGSTDTQYF	TRBV5-1	.
CASSLVWQGPPYEQYF	TRBV5-1	.
CASSIGVAGGEQFF	TRBV19	.
CASSPTTGQGTSYEQYF	TRBV18	.
CASSQVAGAQNEQFF	TRBV3-1/TRBV3-2	.
CASSHRPKDRERYEQYF	TRBV4-1	.
CARGTISNYGYTF	TRBV2	.
CAQAGGPSDTQYF	TRBV10-3	once
CASSGGRGSNSPLHF	TRBV3-1/TRBV3-2	once
CASSPRGRDPGELFF	TRBV27	.
CASSPPLRQGRESMEKLFF	TRBV7-9	.
CAWTPGASTEAFF	TRBV30	.